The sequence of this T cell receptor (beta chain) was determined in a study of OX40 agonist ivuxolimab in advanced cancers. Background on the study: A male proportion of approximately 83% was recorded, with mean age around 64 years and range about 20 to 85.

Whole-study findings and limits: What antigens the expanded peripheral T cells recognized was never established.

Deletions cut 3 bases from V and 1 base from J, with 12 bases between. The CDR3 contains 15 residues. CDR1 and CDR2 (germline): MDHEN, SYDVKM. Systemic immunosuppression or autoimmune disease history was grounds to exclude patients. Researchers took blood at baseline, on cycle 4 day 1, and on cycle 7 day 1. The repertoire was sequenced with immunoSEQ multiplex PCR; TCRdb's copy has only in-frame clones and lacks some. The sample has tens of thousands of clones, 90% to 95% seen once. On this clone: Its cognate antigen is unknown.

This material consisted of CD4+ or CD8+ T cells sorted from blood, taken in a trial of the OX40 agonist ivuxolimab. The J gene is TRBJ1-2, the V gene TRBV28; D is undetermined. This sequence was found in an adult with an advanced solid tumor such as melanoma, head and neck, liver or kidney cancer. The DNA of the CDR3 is TGTGCCAGCAGTTTGCCCCGACTAGATAACTATGGCTACACCTTC. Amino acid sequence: CASSLPRLDNYGYTF.